Each of the 10 T cell receptor beta chains below was sequenced from the same sample in a study of cytomegalovirus exposure and HLA in healthy donors. The PCR had 60 Vbeta and 13 Jbeta primers. Some clones are missing from TCRdb's copy, which holds only in-frame ones; the method was immunoSEQ multiplex PCR. The table has 130,000 to 150,000 clones, 80% seen once. Sequenced sample: PBMCs. The source is a man aged 35-49 years in good health and CMV-seronegative.

This chain links TRBV5-4 with TRBJ1-3; D not certain. The germline V and J ends were trimmed by 0 bases and 0 bases, with 10 bases remaining between them. Germline V gene sequence: CDR1 SGHNT, CDR2 YYREEE (reference sequence). This CDR3 spans 16 amino acids. CDR3: CASSLGSGSSGNTIYF. The CDR3 DNA reads as TGTGCCAGCAGCTTGGGGAGCGGGTCCTCTGGAAACACCATATATTTT.

The count of this clone is one. J is TRBJ2-5 and V is TRBV30, with a tentative D call TRBD1 (6 bases). TRBJ2-7 matches the DNA end more closely, so the J call is doubtful. The germline CDR1 and CDR2 sequences are GTSNPN and SVGIG (reference sequence). CDR3 size: 12 residues. The CDR3 spells CAWRDSSYEQYF. The CDR3 DNA is TGTGCCTGGAGGGACAGCTCCTACGAGCAGTACTTC.

DNA of the CDR3: TGTGCCAGCTCGGGGACTAGCGGGGGGGCCCACGAGCAGTACTTC. Its protein is CASSGTSGGAHEQYF. The rearrangement joins TRBV18 to TRBJ2-7; 16 bases line up with TRBD2. CDR1 KGHSH and CDR2 LQKENI come from the germline V gene. This CDR3 has 15 amino acids. The V segment lost 6 bases and the J segment 5 bases; nucleotides outside the gene matches: 4.

The genes are TRBV4-1 and TRBJ2-7; weak D call: TRBD2 (5 bases). Germline V gene lookup returns CDR1 MGHRA and CDR2 YSYEKL. V gave up 0 bases and J gave up 3 bases, with 12 bases separating them. CDR3 length equals 15 residues. CDR3 in amino acids: CASSQDRASLYEQYF. The DNA for the CDR3 is TGCGCCAGCAGCCAAGATCGGGCTAGCCTCTACGAGCAGTACTTC.

The genes are TRBV27 and TRBJ1-2; no clear D gene. V lost 3 bases and J 9 bases, leaving 14 bases between the germline ends. This CDR3 region has 13 residues. CDR1 and CDR2 (germline): MNHEY, SMNVEV (reference sequence). CDR3 coding DNA: TGTGCCAGCAGTTTTATGGGTGAACAGCGCTACACCTTC. This translates into CASSFMGEQRYTF.

This clone was seen a handful of times. This chain uses TRBV6-4 with TRBJ2-7; D is undetermined. With 6 bases removed from V and 0 bases from J, the gap between germline ends came to 9 bases. This CDR3 is built from 13 residues. Germline V gene lookup returns CDR1 MRHNA and CDR2 SNTAGT. The CDR3 DNA sequence: TGTGCCAGCAGGTTACGCGACTCCTACGAGCAGTACTTC. It encodes CASRLRDSYEQYF.

This chain connects TRBV5-1 to TRBJ1-2; D remains unclear. The CDR3 sequence is 15 residues long. Germline V gene sequence: CDR1 SGHRS, CDR2 YFSETQ. V lost 4 bases, J lost 4 bases, and 17 bases lay in between. The DNA for the CDR3 is TGCGCCAGCAGCCTGGAGGAATCCCGGAGCTATGGCTACACCTTC. Translating gives CASSLEESRSYGYTF.

The rearrangement uses TRBV27 and TRBJ1-1; 9 bases fit TRBD1. V lost 6 bases and J lost 7; bases outside the gene matches: 15. Germline CDR1 reads MNHEY; CDR2 reads SMNVEV (reference sequence). The length of the CDR3 is 16 residues. CDR3 nucleotides: TGTGCCAGCAGGGCCCTAGGGACAGGGCAGGAGGATGAAGCTTTCTTT. Protein sequence: CASRALGTGQEDEAFF.

The chain combines TRBV30 with TRBJ1-4; 7 bases line up with TRBD1. The CDR3 loop spans 13 amino acids. Germline CDR1 is GTSNPN and CDR2 is SVGIG (reference sequence). Unmatched junction bases numbered 9, after V lost 6 bases and J lost 8 bases. CDR3 region: CACSRQGEEKLFF. CDR3 nucleotide sequence: TGTGCCTGTTCCCGACAGGGCGAGGAAAAACTGTTTTTT.

The chain recombines TRBV7-3 with TRBJ1-2; 7 bases are shared with TRBD1. CDR3 length equals 13 residues. Trimming cost V 5 bases and J 6 bases; bases outside gene matches: 6. CDR1 and CDR2 (germline): SGHTA, FQGTGA. For the CDR3, the DNA is TGTGCCAGCAGCACGACAGGGTTAGATGGCTACACCTTC. Residues: CASSTTGLDGYTF.